The present entry profiles one T cell receptor beta chain with its context. Its target is not known. The data are from a study of cytomegalovirus exposure and HLA in healthy donors. General study results and limits: High specificity and sensitivity for cytomegalovirus status were reported for the classifier. The study listed approximately 160 cytomegalovirus-associated TCR beta chains. The TCR clusters that emerged in the first cohort tended, a later analysis found, to co-occur in the roughly 120 validation repertoires.

TCRdb keeps only in-frame clones here, not all; method: immunoSEQ multiplex PCR. The table has approximately 71,000 clones, over 80% seen once. Deletions cut 3 bases from V and 9 bases from J, with 14 bases between. Germline V gives CDR1 SGHDN, CDR2 FVKESK. The CDR3 has 13 residues. The donors formed part of the roughly 120-subject validation cohort, distinct from the roughly 700-subject first cohort. This TCR derives from a man younger than 30 in good health and CMV-seronegative. Input material: PBMCs. The genes are TRBV14 and TRBJ2-5, with a possible D match to TRBD2 (6 bases). CDR3 coding DNA: TGTGCCAGCAGCCAGTGGGACTGGCGGGCCCAGTACTTC. Its protein is CASSQWDWRAQYF.